The 30 T cell receptor beta chains below all came from one sample that was sequenced in a study of identifying expanded T cells in peripheral blood. Profiling relied on immunoSEQ multiplex PCR, and the TCRdb table lists in-frame clones only, not all of them. The sample includes approximately 79,000 clones, roughly 90% of them seen just once. The sample consisted of blood. The source is a person between 18 and 69 years old in good health.

The chain has TRBV6-1 and TRBJ1-6; no firm D call. This CDR3 is 16 amino acids long. Trimming removed 2 bases at V and 1 base at J, with 9 bases between. Germline CDR1 MNHNS, CDR2 SASEGT. CDR3 sequence reads: CASSEWGSSYNSPLHF. The CDR3 DNA follows: TGTGCCAGCAGTGAATGGGGTTCATCCTATAATTCACCCCTCCACTTT.

This clone was seen just once. CDR3: CASSHSGTSGYLSSGANVLTF. The CDR3, as DNA: TGCGCCAGCAGCCATTCCGGGACTAGCGGCTATCTCAGCTCTGGGGCCAACGTCCTGACTTTC. The chain is built from TRBV5-1 and TRBJ2-6; 11 bases agree with TRBD2. Per germline, CDR1 SGHRS and CDR2 YFSETQ. V trimming: 4 bases; J trimming: 0 bases; junction bases outside the gene matches: 15. The CDR3 contains 21 residues.

The V call is TRBV7-2, the J call TRBJ2-5; D is ambiguous. Germline V gene sequence: CDR1 SGHTA, CDR2 FQGNSA. The CDR3 is 16 amino acids. Trimming took off 5 bases at V and 3 bases at J, with 19 bases between the two ends. CDR3: CASSPRLASIEETQYF. The CDR3, as DNA: TGTGCCAGCAGCCCCCGTTTAGCTAGTATTGAAGAGACCCAGTACTTC.

The rearrangement links TRBV4-3 to TRBJ2-4; either TRBD1 or TRBD2 may fit D (5 bases each). The CDR3 extends over 16 amino acids. Trimming removed 3 bases at V and 0 bases at J, with 12 bases between. Germline CDR1 and CDR2: LGHNA and YSLEER. The DNA of the CDR3 is TGCGCCAGCAGCCAGGGGACCGATTTAGCCAAAAACATTCAGTACTTC. Translation: CASSQGTDLAKNIQYF.

The rearrangement joins TRBV5-1 to TRBJ2-7, with 7 bases identical to TRBD2. Germline CDR1 SGHRS, CDR2 YFSETQ. This CDR3 is built from 12 residues. Germline trimming cut 4 bases from V and 4 bases from J; bases unmatched to any gene: 2. The CDR3 nucleotides are TGCGCCAGCAGCAGGGAGGGTTACGAGCAGTACTTC. This gives the protein CASSREGYEQYF.

In its sample, this clone was seen once. The chain couples TRBV11-1 to TRBJ2-3, with TRBD2 matching over 12 bases. The CDR3 is made up of 15 amino acids. V was pared by 5 bases and J by 0 bases, with 0 bases of the junction left unmatched. Germline CDR1 is SGHAT and CDR2 is FQDESV (reference sequence). The CDR3: CASSGLAGSTDTQYF. In nucleotides, the CDR3 is TGTGCCAGCAGCGGACTAGCGGGAAGCACAGATACGCAGTATTTT. The variable domain in full, with the rest retrieved from reference TRBV11-1 and TRBJ2-3, is EAEVAQSPRYKITEKSQAVAFWCDPISGHATLYWYRQILGQGPELLVQFQDESVVDDSQLPKDRFSAERLKGVDSTLKIQPAELGDSAMYLCASSGLAGSTDTQYFGPGTRLTVL.

The chain couples TRBV6-4 to TRBJ1-2; D gene uncertain. CDR3 length equals 11 residues. Germline CDR1 reads MRHNA; CDR2 reads SNTAGT. The CDR3 region has the DNA TGTGCTCGGAGAGGGAACTATGGCTACACCTTC. Protein: CARRGNYGYTF.

This rearrangement joins TRBV5-5 to TRBJ1-2; possible D gene TRBD1, 5 bases. Trimming stripped 0 bases from V and 5 bases from J, with 11 bases between. This CDR3 is built from 14 residues. Germline values: CDR1 SGHKS, CDR2 YYEKEE (reference sequence). DNA for the CDR3: TGTGCCAGCAGCTTGGCTTCCGGGACTTATGGCTACACCTTC. Encoded protein: CASSLASGTYGYTF.

The CDR3 loop reads CATSSQLTSADTQYF. The CDR3, as DNA: TGTGCCACCAGCAGCCAACTAACTAGCGCAGATACGCAGTATTTT. The chain carries TRBV15 and TRBJ2-3; TRBD2 matches at 7 bases. V was pared by 3 bases and J by 4 bases, with 7 bases of the junction left unmatched. Germline assignment: CDR1 LNHNV and CDR2 YYDKDF (reference sequence). The CDR3 length is 15 residues. Using reference TRBV15 and TRBJ2-3 for the parts outside the CDR3, the full variable domain is DAMVIQNPRYQVTQFGKPVTLSCSQTLNHNVMYWYQQKSSQAPKLLFHYYDKDFNNEADTPDNFQSRRPNTSFCFLDIRSPGLGDTAMYLCATSSQLTSADTQYFGPGTRLTVL.

The rearrangement uses TRBV19 and TRBJ2-4, with D perhaps being TRBD1 or TRBD2 (5 bases each). This CDR3 comprises 16 residues. Trimming pared 5 bases from V and 8 bases from J, leaving 22 bases between. Germline CDR1 is LNHDA and CDR2 is SQIVND (reference sequence). CDR3 in amino acids: CASSFISGWTKDIQYF. DNA of the CDR3: TGTGCCAGTAGTTTCATATCGGGATGGACAAAGGACATTCAGTACTTC. The whole variable domain, remainder taken from reference TRBV19 and TRBJ2-4, is DGGITQSPKYLFRKEGQNVTLSCEQNLNHDAMYWYRQDPGQGLRLIYYSQIVNDFQKGDIAEGYSVSREKKESFPLTVTSAQKNPTAFYLCASSFISGWTKDIQYFGAGTRLSVL.

This clone was observed once. J is TRBJ2-7 and V is TRBV6-6, with a weak D call TRBD1 (6 bases). V was pared by 0 bases and J by 6 bases, with 9 bases between. Germline-derived CDR1 and CDR2 are MNHNY and SVGAGI (reference sequence). This CDR3 has 13 residues. CDR3 region: CASSYSWGREQYF. In nucleotides, the CDR3 is TGTGCCAGCAGTTACTCTTGGGGGCGCGAGCAGTACTTC.

The chain combines TRBV5-1 with TRBJ2-5; D is uncertain. This CDR3 has 16 residues. The germline CDR1 and CDR2 sequences are SGHRS and YFSETQ. Trimming took off 0 bases at V and 6 bases at J, with 18 bases between the two ends. CDR3 sequence reads: CASSLGAERHHQTQYF. CDR3 nucleotide sequence: TGCGCCAGCAGCTTGGGGGCAGAGCGCCACCACCAGACCCAGTACTTC. Together with reference TRBV5-1 and TRBJ2-5, the CDR3 gives the full variable domain: KAGVTQTPRYLIKTRGQQVTLSCSPISGHRSVSWYQQTPGQGLQFLFEYFSETQRNKGNFPGRFSGRQFSNSRSEMNVSTLELGDSALYLCASSLGAERHHQTQYFGPGTRLLVL.

V and J are TRBV2 and TRBJ1-6; possible D gene TRBD1, 5 bases. The ends were cut back, 7 bases at V and 5 bases at J, with 15 bases in the middle. Germline CDR1 SNHLY, CDR2 FYNNEI. The CDR3 is 15 residues long. The CDR3 protein is CASNIVGDHNSPLHF. Written as DNA, the CDR3 is TGTGCCAGCAATATAGTAGGGGATCATAATTCACCCCTCCACTTT.

V and J are TRBV4-3 and TRBJ1-2; weak D call: TRBD1 (5 bases). Per germline, CDR1 LGHNA and CDR2 YSLEER. Trimming removed 0 bases from V and 5 bases from J, with 13 bases in between. The CDR3 sequence is 15 residues long. The CDR3 region has the DNA TGCGCCAGCAGCCAAGAGGGGGGACCGATATATGGCTACACCTTC. This codes for CASSQEGGPIYGYTF.

V and J are TRBV5-4 and TRBJ2-3; 11 nucleotides agree with TRBD2. V lost 3 bases and J lost 0; bases outside the gene matches: 3. The CDR3 has 16 residues. The germline CDR1 and CDR2 sequences are SGHNT and YYREEE (reference sequence). The CDR3 DNA sequence: TGTGCCAGCAGCTACGGGACTAGCGGCAGCACAGATACGCAGTATTTT. As protein: CASSYGTSGSTDTQYF.

V is TRBV29-1 and J is TRBJ2-1, with a weak D call TRBD2 (5 bases). Germline CDR1 SQVTM, CDR2 ANQGSEA. The CDR3 totals 13 residues. V gave up 4 bases and J gave up 2 bases, with 9 bases separating them. The CDR3 sequence: CSVGRETYNEQFF. The CDR3 DNA follows: TGCAGCGTTGGACGGGAAACCTACAATGAGCAGTTCTTC.

Only a few counts were recorded for this clone. V is TRBV6-1 and J is TRBJ2-7; D is perhaps TRBD1 or TRBD2 (5 bases each). The germline V gene has CDR1 MNHNS and CDR2 SASEGT. The V end was cut by 7 bases, the J end by 6 bases, with 13 bases between. The CDR3 loop spans 12 amino acids. CDR3 region: CASMGVPSEQYF. The CDR3 DNA reads as TGTGCCAGCATGGGGGTACCTAGCGAGCAGTACTTC.

DNA of the CDR3: TGTGCCAGCAGTCTCGGACTAGCGGGTTCACGGGTTTGGACCGGGGAGCTGTTTTTT. Translation gives CASSLGLAGSRVWTGELFF. The chain recombines TRBV28 with TRBJ2-2, with 11 positions matching TRBD2. V lost 5 bases to trimming and J lost 5 bases; unmatched junction nucleotides: 16. This CDR3 has 19 amino acids. The germline gives CDR1 MDHEN, CDR2 SYDVKM.

The chain couples TRBV5-5 to TRBJ1-1; D gene ambiguous. V gave up 4 bases and J gave up 9 bases, with 13 bases separating them. Germline loops: CDR1 SGHKS, CDR2 YYEKEE (reference sequence). The CDR3 totals 12 residues. CDR3 nucleotides: TGTGCCAGCAGCCCGGGATCCTTCCAAGCTTTCTTT. It translates to CASSPGSFQAFF.

The V call is TRBV6-1, the J call TRBJ2-7, with 10 bases that match TRBD1. Germline V gene lookup returns CDR1 MNHNS and CDR2 SASEGT. The CDR3 spans 13 residues. V shed 3 bases and J 6 bases; nucleotides not matched to a gene: 2. The CDR3 reads CASSEGQGTEQYF. The CDR3 bases are TGTGCCAGCAGTGAGGGACAGGGGACCGAGCAGTACTTC.

This sequence joins TRBV29-1 and TRBJ2-3; tentatively, D is TRBD1 or TRBD2 (5 bases each). From germline, CDR1 is SQVTM and CDR2 ANQGSEA. Trimming stripped 6 bases from V and 1 base from J, with 17 bases between. This CDR3 has 15 amino acids. The CDR3 reads CSVGSLGVGTDTQYF. DNA for the CDR3: TGCAGCGTGGGTTCACTAGGGGTGGGCACAGATACGCAGTATTTT.

This chain uses TRBV7-2 with TRBJ2-1; 12 nucleotides align to TRBD2. Germline CDR1 is SGHTA and CDR2 is FQGNSA. Trimming cost V 4 bases and J 9 bases; bases outside gene matches: 7. This CDR3 contains 15 residues. The CDR3 nucleotides are TGTGCCAGCAGCTGGGCTAGCGGGGGGGTGGCTGAGCAGTTCTTC. It encodes CASSWASGGVAEQFF.

The chain recombines TRBV2 with TRBJ2-7; D ambiguous. The CDR3 consists of 12 residues. The V gene lost 4 bases and the J gene lost 0 bases, with 4 bases spanning the gap. Germline-derived CDR1 and CDR2 are SNHLY and FYNNEI. The CDR3 sequence is CASSGSSYEQYF. The CDR3, as DNA: TGTGCCAGCAGTGGGAGCTCCTACGAGCAGTACTTC.

This clone was seen only once. CDR3: CASSPSRLAGDVGELFF. The CDR3 DNA reads as TGTGCCAGCAGCCCATCAAGACTAGCGGGAGATGTCGGGGAGCTGTTTTTT. The chain recombines TRBV11-3 with TRBJ2-2; TRBD2 matches 12 bases. The CDR3 is made up of 17 amino acids. CDR1 is SGHNT, CDR2 YENEEA, per germline. V was clipped by 5 bases and J by 7 bases; unmatched bases: 11.

V gene TRBV28 combines with J gene TRBJ1-4, with D perhaps matching TRBD1 (5 bases). Germline CDR1 MDHEN, CDR2 SYDVKM. With 4 bases removed from V and 7 bases from J, the gap between germline ends came to 13 bases. The CDR3 spans 14 residues. The CDR3 coding sequence is TGTGCCAGCAGTTCCGCAGAGGGGAGTGAAAAACTGTTTTTT. Translating gives CASSSAEGSEKLFF.

This chain joins TRBV2 and TRBJ1-6, with 9 nucleotides matching TRBD1. J gave up 7 bases and V 6 bases, and 10 bases lay outside the gene matches. Germline-derived CDR1 and CDR2 are SNHLY and FYNNEI. CDR3 size: 16 residues. The CDR3 DNA is TGTGCCAGCAGGACTCTCGGGACAGGGAACAATTCACCCCTCCACTTT. Translating gives CASRTLGTGNNSPLHF. Full variable domain (outside the CDR3, taken from reference TRBV2 and TRBJ1-6): EPEVTQTPSHQVTQMGQEVILRCVPISNHLYFYWYRQILGQKVEFLVSFYNNEISEKSEIFDDQFSVERPDGSNFTLKIRSTKLEDSAMYFCASRTLGTGNNSPLHFGNGTRLTVT.

The chain joins TRBV9 to TRBJ2-1, with 14 bases aligning to TRBD2. Unmatched junction bases numbered 2, after V lost 3 bases and J lost 6 bases. The CDR3 is 15 residues long. Germline CDR1 reads SGDLS; CDR2 reads YYNGEE. CDR3 coding DNA: TGTGCCAGCAGCGCGGGACTAGCGGGAGCCAATGAGCAGTTCTTC. Its translation: CASSAGLAGANEQFF.

This chain links TRBV7-9 with TRBJ2-5; 8 bases are shared with TRBD1. Germline loops: CDR1 SEHNR, CDR2 FQNEAQ (reference sequence). CDR3 length: 15 residues. The ends lost 0 bases at V and 2 bases at J; junction bases unmatched: 2. CDR3 amino acids: CASSLATGGQETQYF. The CDR3 DNA reads TGTGCCAGCAGCTTAGCCACAGGGGGGCAAGAGACCCAGTACTTC.

The genes are TRBV19 and TRBJ2-5; possibly TRBD1 or TRBD2 for D (6 bases each). The CDR3 is made up of 13 amino acids. CDR1 is LNHDA, CDR2 SQIVND, per germline (reference sequence). The germline V and J ends were trimmed by 3 bases and 4 bases, with 9 bases remaining between them. The CDR3 DNA follows: TGTGCCAGTAGTATCCGGGGGCTAGAGACCCAGTACTTC. Its translation is CASSIRGLETQYF.

The count of this clone is one. The J gene is TRBJ1-4, the V gene TRBV28; no firm D call. CDR1 is MDHEN and CDR2 is SYDVKM in the germline V gene. Trimming stripped 3 bases from V and 6 bases from J, with 14 bases between. This CDR3 region has 15 residues. Written as DNA, the CDR3 is TGTGCCAGCAGTTTTTTCGAGGCAGCCGATGAAAAACTGTTTTTT. Encoded protein: CASSFFEAADEKLFF.